The entry that follows covers one T cell receptor (beta chain) sequence. Its antigen is unidentified. CDR1 LNHDA and CDR2 SQIVND come from the germline V gene (reference sequence). The CDR3 is 13 residues long. Trimming left V 6 bases short and J 13 bases short, with 21 bases between. PCR amplification relied on 60 Vbeta primers (plus 13 Jbeta primers). Clones were sequenced by immunoSEQ multiplex PCR, and TCRdb holds only the in-frame ones, with some missing. The sample includes approximately 150,000 clones, 79% of them seen just once. These data come from a study of cytomegalovirus exposure and HLA in healthy donors. Study-wide points: Most TCRs appeared rarely, but some public TCRs recurred in many donors. Listed as cytomegalovirus-associated were 150 to 200 TCR beta chains.

The sequence was obtained from a man aged 35-49 years in good health and CMV-seronegative. The gene calls are TRBV19 and TRBJ1-2; D gene uncertain. Sequencing input: PBMCs. This CDR3 reads CASSAGAGSPGTF. CDR3 DNA: TGTGCCAGTAGCGCGGGCGCAGGATCGCCGGGCACCTTC.